This TCR beta chain was identified during a study of CD8+ T cells in alopecia areata. Trimming removed 0 bases from V and 2 bases from J, with 9 bases in between. The CDR3 spans 15 residues. CDR1 is SGHRS and CDR2 is YFSETQ in the germline V gene. The sample's treatment: oral pan-JAK inhibitor, 5-10 mg twice daily. The sample holds a few counts of this clone. TCR sequencing used cDNA made by reverse transcription of extracted RNA. Assay used: immunoSEQ multiplex PCR; TCRdb lists only in-frame clones, some missing. Of 150,000 to 250,000 clones listed, 60% to 70% are singletons. The source of this sequence is a human donor with alopecia areata. The chain uses TRBV5-1 and TRBJ2-1, with D perhaps matching TRBD1 (5 bases). The sample in question was CD4+ T cells sorted from blood, obtained at week 4, from a patient treated with tofacitinib. The CDR3 region has the DNA TGCGCCAGCAGCTTGGCCCTGGGGCCCTACAATGAGCAGTTCTTC. Encoded protein: CASSLALGPYNEQFF. Together with reference TRBV5-1 and TRBJ2-1, the CDR3 gives the full variable domain: KAGVTQTPRYLIKTRGQQVTLSCSPISGHRSVSWYQQTPGQGLQFLFEYFSETQRNKGNFPGRFSGRQFSNSRSEMNVSTLELGDSALYLCASSLALGPYNEQFFGPGTRLTVL.